The 22 T cell receptor beta chains presented below share a single source sample, sequenced in a study of T cell responses to AZD1222 COVID-19 vaccine. Generated by immunoSEQ multiplex PCR, the TCRdb table keeps only in-frame clones and is missing some. The table records 150,000 to 200,000 clones, around 92% of them present only once. The sequencing used peripheral blood, collected on day 0 of AZD1222 vaccination. All receptors come from an adult in good health.

This chain uses TRBV29-1 with TRBJ2-3; D unclear. CDR3 length equals 14 residues. V was pared by 3 bases and J by 5 bases, with 15 bases between. Germline V gene lookup returns CDR1 SQVTM and CDR2 ANQGSEA. The DNA of the CDR3 is TGCAGCGTTGATCGGGCGGCTACGGTAGATACGCAGTATTTT. Translating it yields CSVDRAATVDTQYF.

Here the CDR3 DNA reads TGTGCCAGCAGACTGGGACACTACGAGCAGTACTTC. Translated, it gives CASRLGHYEQYF. J is TRBJ2-7 and V is TRBV6-5; tentative D call: TRBD1 (6 bases). Between the trimmed V and J ends, which lost 6 bases and 3 bases, there was a span of 9 bases. Germline V gives CDR1 MNHEY, CDR2 SVGAGI. The CDR3 runs 12 residues.

In its sample, this clone was seen once. J is TRBJ1-2 and V is TRBV10-3; 7 positions agree with TRBD1. There are 15 residues in the CDR3. Per germline, CDR1 ENHRY and CDR2 SYGVKD. V shed 0 bases and J 8 bases; nucleotides not matched to a gene: 9. The CDR3 DNA reads TGTGCCATCAGTGAGTCGAAGTTCAGGGGGGAAGGCTACACCTTC. The encoded protein is CAISESKFRGEGYTF.

The rearrangement links TRBV5-6 to TRBJ2-1; no clear D gene. The CDR3 spans 14 residues. Germline CDR1 and CDR2: SGHDT and YYEEEE. V lost 2 bases and J lost 4, with 10 bases in between. The CDR3 sequence: CASSFPPHYNEQFF. The CDR3 DNA reads as TGTGCCAGCAGCTTCCCCCCCCATTACAATGAGCAGTTCTTC.

The chain links TRBV5-1 to TRBJ2-2, with a possible D match to TRBD1 (5 bases). Germline V CDR1 and CDR2: SGHRS, YFSETQ. V lost 0 bases and J 1 base, leaving 7 bases between the germline ends. The CDR3 has 15 residues. The CDR3 is CASSLGRENTGELFF. In DNA, the CDR3 is TGCGCCAGCAGCTTGGGCAGGGAGAACACCGGGGAGCTGTTTTTT.

This clone was recorded only once. The chain employs TRBV29-1 and TRBJ1-2; D unclear. The V gene lost 8 bases and the J gene lost 4 bases, with 14 bases spanning the gap. The CDR3 spans 12 residues. Germline V gene lookup returns CDR1 SQVTM and CDR2 ANQGSEA. CDR3 DNA sequence: TGCAGCATCCCCGTGGCTGGCTATGGCTACACCTTC. It encodes CSIPVAGYGYTF.

The chain carries TRBV28 and TRBJ2-1; 8 positions match TRBD1. After removal of 6 bases from V and 5 bases from J, the junction contained 9 bases not matched to a gene. CDR3 length equals 15 residues. Germline V CDR1 and CDR2: MDHEN, SYDVKM. The CDR3 here is CASSHLDRENNEQFF. DNA for the CDR3: TGTGCCAGCAGCCACTTGGACAGGGAGAACAATGAGCAGTTCTTC.

The V and J genes are TRBV9 and TRBJ2-3; maybe TRBD2 (6 bases). Between the trimmed V and J ends, which lost 4 bases and 4 bases, there was a span of 16 bases. The CDR3 has 15 amino acids. In germline, CDR1 is SGDLS, CDR2 YYNGEE. CDR3 coding DNA: TGTGCCAGCAGCCCCGAGCGGGTGGGGTCAGATACGCAGTATTTT. Residues: CASSPERVGSDTQYF.

On this clone: Other DNA sequences within the sample encode an identical CDR3. The chain couples TRBV10-3 to TRBJ1-1, with 7 bases aligning to TRBD1. Germline CDR1 ENHRY, CDR2 SYGVKD. CDR3 size: 13 residues. With 10 bases clipped from V and 0 bases from J, the junction kept 5 bases outside the gene matches. The CDR3 sequence is CATRQGLNTEAFF. DNA for the CDR3: TGTGCCACCAGACAGGGATTGAACACTGAAGCTTTCTTT.

The chain links TRBV28 to TRBJ1-4; D unresolved. The V gene lost 3 bases and the J gene lost 0 bases, with 8 bases spanning the gap. Germline values: CDR1 MDHEN, CDR2 SYDVKM. This CDR3 contains 15 residues. CDR3 region: CASSFHGSTNEKLFF. In DNA form, the CDR3 reads TGTGCCAGCAGTTTTCATGGCTCAACTAATGAAAAACTGTTTTTT. The whole variable domain, filled in from reference TRBV28 and TRBJ1-4, reads DVKVTQSSRYLVKRTGEKVFLECVQDMDHENMFWYRQDPGLGLRLIYFSYDVKMKEKGDIPEGYSVSREKKERFSLILESASTNQTSMYLCASSFHGSTNEKLFFGSGTQLSVL.

On this clone: Within the sample, other DNA sequences also encode this same CDR3. The chain carries TRBV6-2 or TRBV6-3 and TRBJ1-5; D gene unclear. Germline loops: CDR1 MNHEY, CDR2 SVGEGT. The CDR3 contains 14 residues. Trimming took off 2 bases at V and 0 bases at J, with 5 bases between the two ends. Written as DNA, the CDR3 is TGTGCCAGCAGTTACCTGGATAGCAATCAGCCCCAGCATTTT. Protein sequence: CASSYLDSNQPQHF.

V is TRBV19 and J is TRBJ2-2; 7 nucleotides line up with TRBD2. Germline CDR1 is LNHDA and CDR2 is SQIVND (reference sequence). CDR3 length: 18 residues. V lost 4 bases, J lost 1 base, and 12 bases stayed unmatched. CDR3 protein: CASSNMLLATMNTGELFF. The CDR3 bases are TGTGCCAGTAGTAATATGTTACTAGCGACGATGAACACCGGGGAGCTGTTTTTT.

The chain has TRBV30 and TRBJ1-2, with a weak D call TRBD1 (5 bases). Germline V lookup: CDR1 GTSNPN, CDR2 SVGIG (reference sequence). This CDR3 has 12 amino acids. Trimming removed 5 bases from V and 9 bases from J, with 16 bases in between. DNA for the CDR3: TGTGCCTGGGGACACGATTTAAATCGCTACACCTTC. Its translation: CAWGHDLNRYTF.

The V gene is TRBV30, the J gene TRBJ1-1; D perhaps matches TRBD1 (5 bases). The CDR3 has 16 amino acids. The germline V gene encodes CDR1 GTSNPN and CDR2 SVGIG (reference sequence). V shed 0 bases and J shed 2 bases, with 16 bases lying between them. The CDR3 loop is CAWSVRFGTGNTEAFF. As DNA, the CDR3 is TGTGCCTGGAGTGTAAGGTTCGGGACCGGCAACACTGAAGCTTTCTTT.

A word on this clone: The missing conserved phenylalanine or tryptophan at the end of this CDR3 makes a read error likely. It is unclear where the CDR3 begins or ends on the DNA, so no DNA is shown, and the CDR3 is as TCRdb lists it. The genes are TRBV3-1 (or the pseudogene TRBV3-2) and TRBJ1-4. The CDR3 is 11 amino acids long, termini counted. Looked up from germline, CDR1 is LGHDT and CDR2 is YNNKEL (reference sequence). The CDR3 reads CASSHERKGFC.

The genes are TRBV5-6 and TRBJ1-1; 7 nucleotides match TRBD1. Germline V gives CDR1 SGHDT, CDR2 YYEEEE. J lost 10 bases, V lost 2 bases, and 11 bases had no gene match. The CDR3 loop spans 14 amino acids. In DNA form, the CDR3 reads TGTGCCAGCAGCTTAAGGCAGGAGGGGGCTGGAGCTTTCTTT. Protein product: CASSLRQEGAGAFF.

The rearrangement links TRBV3-1 (or the pseudogene TRBV3-2) to TRBJ1-1; no clear D. Between the trimmed V and J ends, which lost 0 bases and 11 bases, there was a span of 13 bases. Germline V CDR1 and CDR2: LGHDT, YNNKEL (reference sequence). The CDR3 has 13 residues. The CDR3 here is CASSQEFDSWAFF. The CDR3, as DNA: TGTGCCAGCAGCCAAGAATTTGACTCCTGGGCTTTCTTT.

The rearrangement uses TRBV18 and TRBJ1-1, with no clear D. CDR1 is KGHSH, CDR2 LQKENI, per germline. The V and J ends lost 3 bases and 1 base respectively, with 6 bases between them. The CDR3 loop spans 13 amino acids. The DNA of the CDR3 is TGTGCCAGCTCACCTGCCTCGAACACTGAAGCTTTCTTT. This codes for CASSPASNTEAFF.

The chain couples TRBV5-1 to TRBJ1-1; D remains unclear. Trimming took off 2 bases at V and 4 bases at J, with 9 bases between the two ends. The CDR3 extends over 13 amino acids. Germline assignment: CDR1 SGHRS and CDR2 YFSETQ. In DNA form, the CDR3 reads TGCGCCAGCAGCTTTGAGGGATCCACTGAAGCTTTCTTT. It yields the protein CASSFEGSTEAFF.

V gene TRBV7-9 combines with J gene TRBJ1-1; TRBD1 matches 8 bases. The V segment lost 5 bases and the J segment 1 base; nucleotides outside the gene matches: 3. Germline V gives CDR1 SEHNR, CDR2 FQNEAQ (reference sequence). This CDR3 has 14 residues. The CDR3 sequence: CASSRDRSNTEAFF. The CDR3 nucleotides read TGTGCCAGCAGCCGGGACAGGTCGAACACTGAAGCTTTCTTT. Combining the CDR3 with reference TRBV7-9 and TRBJ1-1 gives the whole variable domain DTGVSQNPRHKITKRGQNVTFRCDPISEHNRLYWYRQTLGQGPEFLTYFQNEAQLEKSRLLSDRFSAERPKGSFSTLEIQRTEQGDSAMYLCASSRDRSNTEAFFGQGTRLTVV.

A single count supports this clone. The V and J genes are TRBV7-9 and TRBJ1-1, with D tentatively TRBD1 (6 bases). Per the germline V gene, CDR1 is SEHNR and CDR2 is FQNEAQ (reference sequence). The CDR3 totals 13 residues. Trimming took 5 bases from V and 4 from J, leaving 11 bases between them. The CDR3 coding sequence is TGTGCCAGCAGCCCGGGGGCGAGCACTGAAGCTTTCTTT. Its protein product is CASSPGASTEAFF.

The V gene is TRBV10-3, the J gene TRBJ1-1; the match to TRBD1 covers 7 bases. The J segment lost 7 bases and the V segment lost 6 bases, leaving 8 bases of the junction unmatched. The CDR3 is 13 residues long. Per germline, CDR1 ENHRY and CDR2 SYGVKD. CDR3 region: CAIRTGSEGEAFF. CDR3 nucleotides: TGTGCCATCAGGACAGGGTCTGAGGGTGAAGCTTTCTTT.